These 10 T cell receptor beta chains share one sample of origin, sequenced in a study of PD-1 blockade in classical Hodgkin lymphoma. Profiling relied on immunoSEQ multiplex PCR, and the TCRdb table lists in-frame clones only, not all of them. The sample shows 46,000 or so clones, 80% of them seen only once. Relapse after autologous stem cell transplantation occurred in every patient, and brentuximab vedotin exposure varied. Sequenced here: peripheral blood mononuclear cells (PBMCs), sampled before the second cycle of nivolumab. These receptors originate from a human donor with classical Hodgkin lymphoma.

The chain combines TRBV29-1 with TRBJ2-5; maybe TRBD1 (5 bases). The J call may be mistaken, given a closer DNA end match to TRBJ2-7. The V gene's germline CDR1 is SQVTM and CDR2 ANQGSEA. The length of the CDR3 is 11 residues. As DNA, the CDR3 is TGCAGCGTTGAAGGGGGCCACGAGCAGTACTTC. Translating gives CSVEGGHEQYF.

The chain uses TRBV6-5 and TRBJ1-3, with D unresolved. The CDR3 runs to 15 residues. Germline V CDR1 and CDR2: MNHEY, SVGAGI. The V end was cut by 0 bases, the J end by 0 bases, with 6 bases between. The CDR3 bases are TGTGCCAGCAGTTACTCTGGCAACTCTGGAAACACCATATATTTT. It yields the protein CASSYSGNSGNTIYF.

The table lists this clone with a few counts. This chain links TRBV10-2 with TRBJ2-1; D uncertain. The CDR3 is 11 amino acids. Germline V CDR1 and CDR2: WSHSY, SAAADI. V was trimmed by 3 bases and J by 3 bases, leaving 0 bases between them. The DNA of the CDR3 is TGCGCCAGCAGTGACTACAATGAGCAGTTCTTC. Amino acids: CASSDYNEQFF.

The V call is TRBV11-1, the J call TRBJ2-2; tentatively, D is TRBD1 (6 bases). CDR3 size: 16 residues. V lost 4 bases and J lost 2, with 14 bases in between. Germline CDR1 and CDR2: SGHAT and FQDESV (reference sequence). CDR3 DNA sequence: TGTGCCAGCAGCTCGCCTCCGGGACACAACACCGGGGAGCTGTTTTTT. It translates to CASSSPPGHNTGELFF.

The V call is TRBV12-5, the J call TRBJ2-7, with 10 bases that match TRBD2. The trim removed 5 bases at V and 4 bases at J, leaving 8 bases unmatched. There are 15 residues in the CDR3. Germline lookup yields CDR1 LGHNT and CDR2 FRNRAP. CDR3 in DNA: TGTGCTAGTGGTAATAAGCGGGAGGGCCAATACGAGCAGTACTTC. It yields the protein CASGNKREGQYEQYF.

The V and J genes are TRBV6-6 and TRBJ1-3; TRBD1 aligns across 7 bases. CDR1 and CDR2 (germline): MNHNY, SVGAGI (reference sequence). Trimming removed 5 bases from V and 4 bases from J; junction bases left unmatched: 5. The CDR3 runs to 14 residues. In DNA, the CDR3 is TGTGCCAGCAGTAGACAGGGAGACGGAAACACCATATATTTT. Amino acids: CASSRQGDGNTIYF.

V and J are TRBV2 and TRBJ2-5, with D unresolved. CDR1 is SNHLY and CDR2 is FYNNEI in the germline V gene. V was shortened by 6 bases and J by 5 bases, with 13 bases between the two germline ends. CDR3 size: 13 residues. This CDR3 is CASREWATETQYF. The CDR3 region has the DNA TGTGCCAGCAGGGAGTGGGCCACGGAGACCCAGTACTTC.

This sequence joins TRBV10-3 and TRBJ1-2, with D possibly matching TRBD1 (6 bases). From germline, CDR1 is ENHRY and CDR2 SYGVKD. This CDR3 is 14 amino acids long. Deletions cut 7 bases from V and 4 bases from J, with 16 bases between. DNA of the CDR3: TGTGCCATCACGGGTGGGGGCCGGGGCTATGGCTACACCTTC. This encodes CAITGGGRGYGYTF.

The rearrangement joins TRBV6-1 to TRBJ1-2; TRBD1 agrees at 10 bases. CDR1 MNHNS and CDR2 SASEGT come from the germline V gene. V was pared by 3 bases and J by 2 bases, with 0 bases of the junction left unmatched. This CDR3 comprises 14 residues. CDR3 protein: CASSEDRGNYGYTF. DNA of the CDR3: TGTGCCAGCAGTGAGGACAGGGGGAACTATGGCTACACCTTC.

The rearrangement uses TRBV19 and TRBJ2-1; 8 bases match TRBD2. After removal of 2 bases from V and 6 bases from J, the junction contained 6 bases not matched to a gene. CDR1 is LNHDA, CDR2 SQIVND, per germline (reference sequence). This CDR3 is built from 15 residues. The CDR3 here is CASSIISGTFNEQFF. In DNA, the CDR3 is TGTGCCAGTAGTATAATTAGCGGGACGTTCAATGAGCAGTTCTTC.